Listed below are T cell receptor beta chains from one sample, sequenced in a study of T cells in Graves' hyperthyroidism and ophthalmopathy. TCRdb analysed the multiplex PCR reads with MiXCR anew, one entry per CDR3 protein. The sample carries roughly 500,000 distinct CDR3 sequences, over 45% recorded once. The material sequenced was peripheral blood or thyroid tissue (not recorded which). The receptors here all came from an adult woman with Graves' disease, either hyperthyroidism or ophthalmopathy (not recorded which). Each CDR3 is given with its conserved first and last residue. Fields, in order: J gene, clone size, V gene, D gene, CDR3 DNA, CDR3 protein. The D gene is left open where the match is weak. Some rows mark clone size as missing; the rest say once, few, many or name a class of expanded clone.

j_gene: TRBJ1-2
abundance: -
v_gene: TRBV7-9
d_gene: -
CDR3nt: TGTGCCAGCACCATGACTTTGAGGCAGCTAGACTACACCTTC
CDR3aa: CASTMTLRQLDYTF

j_gene: TRBJ2-5
abundance: -
v_gene: TRBV5-1
d_gene: -
CDR3nt: TGCGCCAGCAGCCGAATCCACCAAGAGACCCAGTACTTC
CDR3aa: CASSRIHQETQYF

j_gene: TRBJ1-5
abundance: many
v_gene: TRBV7-2
d_gene: -
CDR3nt: TGTGCCAGCAGCCAACGGTACAATCAGCCCCAGCATTTT
CDR3aa: CASSQRYNQPQHF

j_gene: TRBJ2-7
abundance: -
v_gene: TRBV29-1
d_gene: -
CDR3nt: TGCAGCGTTGAAAGGTGGGAGCTGAGGAATGAGCAGTACTTC
CDR3aa: CSVERWELRNEQYF

j_gene: TRBJ2-2
abundance: -
v_gene: TRBV20-1
d_gene: -
CDR3nt: TGCAGTGCTAGACCCTCCCCCGAATACCACACCGGGGAGCTGTTTTTT
CDR3aa: CSARPSPEYHTGELFF

j_gene: TRBJ2-2
abundance: -
v_gene: TRBV2
d_gene: TRBD1
CDR3nt: TGTGCCAGCAGTTTGACCGGGACAGGGGTGAACACCGGGGAGCTGTTTTTT
CDR3aa: CASSLTGTGVNTGELFF

j_gene: TRBJ1-1
abundance: -
v_gene: TRBV20-1
d_gene: -
CDR3nt: TGCAGTGCTAGTTTCGGGGCGCGCACTGAAGCTTTCTTT
CDR3aa: CSASFGARTEAFF

j_gene: TRBJ2-5
abundance: -
v_gene: TRBV7-9
d_gene: -
CDR3nt: TGTGCCAGCTGGAACAAAGAGACCCAGTACTTC
CDR3aa: CASWNKETQYF

j_gene: TRBJ2-7
abundance: few
v_gene: TRBV7-9
d_gene: -
CDR3nt: TGTGCCAGCACGCCATTGGGGGCCTACGAGCAGTACTTC
CDR3aa: CASTPLGAYEQYF

j_gene: TRBJ1-1
abundance: -
v_gene: TRBV5-6
d_gene: -
CDR3nt: TGTGCCAGCAGCCCAGGGACTTACACTGAAGCTTTCTTT
CDR3aa: CASSPGTYTEAFF

j_gene: TRBJ1-1
abundance: once
v_gene: TRBV2
d_gene: -
CDR3nt: TGTGCCAGCAGTGAAGAAGGGGCCACAGGGTACACTGAAGCTTTCTTT
CDR3aa: CASSEEGATGYTEAFF

j_gene: TRBJ1-2
abundance: -
v_gene: TRBV10-3
d_gene: -
CDR3nt: TGTGCCACCAGTGACTTCCAGGGCTATGGCTACACCTTC
CDR3aa: CATSDFQGYGYTF

j_gene: TRBJ2-7
abundance: many
v_gene: TRBV7-2
d_gene: -
CDR3nt: TGTGCCAGCAGCTTAGCAGACAGCTACGAGCAGTACTTC
CDR3aa: CASSLADSYEQYF

j_gene: TRBJ1-2
abundance: many
v_gene: TRBV6-5
d_gene: -
CDR3nt: TGTGCCAGCCGGGACGGTTATGGCTACACCTTC
CDR3aa: CASRDGYGYTF

j_gene: TRBJ1-2
abundance: -
v_gene: TRBV15
d_gene: -
CDR3nt: TGTGCCACCAGCAGAGATAAGTACATGGATGGCTACACCTTC
CDR3aa: CATSRDKYMDGYTF

j_gene: TRBJ2-2
abundance: few
v_gene: TRBV5-5
d_gene: -
CDR3nt: TGTGCCAGCAGCCGGCTCATTGGTCAAGTAACCACCGGGGAGCTGTTTTTT
CDR3aa: CASSRLIGQVTTGELFF

j_gene: TRBJ2-5
abundance: -
v_gene: TRBV20-1
d_gene: TRBD2
CDR3nt: TGCAGTGCTACGGGAGGGGGGGTAGAATACTTC
CDR3aa: CSATGGGVEYF

j_gene: TRBJ1-4
abundance: few
v_gene: TRBV5-4
d_gene: -
CDR3nt: TGTGCCAGCAGTCAGGGGCTCGATGAAAAACTGTTTTTT
CDR3aa: CASSQGLDEKLFF

j_gene: TRBJ2-5
abundance: many
v_gene: TRBV7-2
d_gene: TRBD2
CDR3nt: TGTGCCAGCAGCTTAATGGGGACTAGCGCAGAGACCCAGTACTTC
CDR3aa: CASSLMGTSAETQYF

j_gene: TRBJ2-3
abundance: -
v_gene: TRBV24-1
d_gene: -
CDR3nt: TGTGCCACCAGTGACGGAGGGATCACAGATACGCAGTATTTT
CDR3aa: CATSDGGITDTQYF

j_gene: TRBJ2-5
abundance: few
v_gene: TRBV7-2
d_gene: -
CDR3nt: TGTGCCAGCAGCTTAGAGTGGGTACAGTACTTC
CDR3aa: CASSLEWVQYF

j_gene: TRBJ1-5
abundance: -
v_gene: TRBV20-1
d_gene: TRBD1
CDR3nt: TGCAGTGCTAGGGACCTCACGGGACAGGGGAACAATCAGCCCCAGCATTTT
CDR3aa: CSARDLTGQGNNQPQHF

j_gene: TRBJ1-5
abundance: few
v_gene: TRBV12-3/TRBV12-4
d_gene: -
CDR3nt: TGTGCCAGCAGTTTACGGGACGCGATGCAGCCCCAGCATTTT
CDR3aa: CASSLRDAMQPQHF

j_gene: TRBJ2-7
abundance: many
v_gene: TRBV7-3
d_gene: -
CDR3nt: TGTGCCAGCAGCTTAAGGCAGGGAGGCGAGCAGTACTTC
CDR3aa: CASSLRQGGEQYF

j_gene: TRBJ1-1
abundance: few
v_gene: TRBV27
d_gene: -
CDR3nt: TGTGCCAGCAGTTTTCGGTTCAGGGATACTGAAGCTTTCTTT
CDR3aa: CASSFRFRDTEAFF

j_gene: TRBJ1-2
abundance: many
v_gene: TRBV7-8
d_gene: -
CDR3nt: TGTGCCAGCAGCTTAGATACCTCTAACTATGGCTACACCTTC
CDR3aa: CASSLDTSNYGYTF

j_gene: TRBJ1-2
abundance: few
v_gene: TRBV29-1
d_gene: -
CDR3nt: TGCAGCGTTGGAGGCAGGGTCTATGGCTACACCTTC
CDR3aa: CSVGGRVYGYTF

j_gene: TRBJ1-2
abundance: -
v_gene: TRBV7-2
d_gene: -
CDR3nt: TGTGTCGGAGGGGCTCGGAACTATGGCTACACCTTC
CDR3aa: CVGGARNYGYTF

j_gene: TRBJ2-7
abundance: -
v_gene: TRBV29-1
d_gene: TRBD1
CDR3nt: TGCAGCGTTGAAGATACAGGGGAAACCTACGAGCAGTACTTC
CDR3aa: CSVEDTGETYEQYF

j_gene: TRBJ1-1
abundance: -
v_gene: TRBV24-1
d_gene: TRBD1
CDR3nt: TGTGCCATTGACAGGGAACCTGAAGCTTTCTTT
CDR3aa: CAIDREPEAFF

j_gene: TRBJ1-3
abundance: -
v_gene: TRBV6-5
d_gene: TRBD1
CDR3nt: TGTGCCAGCAGTACCCGGACAGGGGTAGGAAACACCATATATTTT
CDR3aa: CASSTRTGVGNTIYF

j_gene: TRBJ2-7
abundance: many
v_gene: TRBV20-1
d_gene: -
CDR3nt: TGCAGTGCTAGTAAGCCCTCAAGCTCCTACGAGCAGTACTTC
CDR3aa: CSASKPSSSYEQYF

j_gene: TRBJ2-5
abundance: -
v_gene: TRBV11-3
d_gene: TRBD1
CDR3nt: TGTGCCCCTGGGAACAGGGGTTCGGAGACCCAGTACTTC
CDR3aa: CAPGNRGSETQYF

j_gene: TRBJ1-4
abundance: many
v_gene: TRBV25-1
d_gene: TRBD1
CDR3nt: TGTGCCAGCTCAAACCGACAGGGGGGATTTAATGAAAAACTGTTTTTT
CDR3aa: CASSNRQGGFNEKLFF

j_gene: TRBJ2-2
abundance: -
v_gene: TRBV7-9
d_gene: -
CDR3nt: TGTGCCAGCAGGGACAACGCGGGGGAGCTGTTTTTT
CDR3aa: CASRDNAGELFF

j_gene: TRBJ1-1
abundance: -
v_gene: TRBV14
d_gene: -
CDR3nt: TGTGCCAGCAGCCAATACGTGGGCCAGCCTTCGTCTTTCTTT
CDR3aa: CASSQYVGQPSSFF

j_gene: TRBJ1-5
abundance: -
v_gene: TRBV10-3
d_gene: -
CDR3nt: TGTGCCATCAGTGAGCTAGAGGGACACCTTAGCAATCAGCCCCAGCATTTT
CDR3aa: CAISELEGHLSNQPQHF

j_gene: TRBJ2-5
abundance: few
v_gene: TRBV7-2
d_gene: -
CDR3nt: TGTGCCAGCAGCCCGGAACAGTACCAAGAGACCCAGTACTTC
CDR3aa: CASSPEQYQETQYF

j_gene: TRBJ1-5
abundance: -
v_gene: TRBV7-9
d_gene: -
CDR3nt: TGTGCCAGCAGTTCGGGGCAGTCCAGTCAGCCCCAGCATTTT
CDR3aa: CASSSGQSSQPQHF

j_gene: TRBJ1-6
abundance: few
v_gene: TRBV2
d_gene: -
CDR3nt: TGTGCCAGCTCTATTGCGGGGGGCTCACCCCTCCACTTT
CDR3aa: CASSIAGGSPLHF

j_gene: TRBJ2-7
abundance: -
v_gene: TRBV7-9
d_gene: TRBD1
CDR3nt: TGTGCCAGCAGCTCACCTACAGGGGATCCGGAGCAGTACTTC
CDR3aa: CASSSPTGDPEQYF

j_gene: TRBJ1-1
abundance: many
v_gene: TRBV12-3/TRBV12-4
d_gene: -
CDR3nt: TGTGCCAGCAGTTTAAACCCGAACACTGAAGCTTTCTTT
CDR3aa: CASSLNPNTEAFF